This TCR beta chain was sequenced in a study of blood T cell repertoires in COVID-19. In the study overall: Acute-phase and convalescent COVID-19 samples originated in the United States, Italy and Spain. T cells, B-cell-depleted T cells, or PBMCs provided the cDNA or gDNA that served as material.

As handled by the study authors: Reference gene primer amplification gave estimated nucleated cell counts. Generated by immunoSEQ multiplex PCR, the TCRdb table keeps only in-frame clones and is missing some. V, J and clone size are taken as reported in that table, and D and trimming were inferred from the DNA itself. The sample includes approximately 35,000 clones, 91% of them seen just once. This CDR3 is 18 amino acids long. The V and J genes are TRBV21-1 and TRBJ2-1; the D call in the table, TRBD2, was not verified against the DNA. TRBV21-1 is designated a pseudogene. Sequenced material: peripheral blood. This receptor was identified in a human donor with active COVID-19. The donor label of this sample is uncertain. The CDR3: CASSKESESGISYNEQFF. The CDR3 DNA follows: TGTGCCAGCAGCAAAGAGAGCGAAAGCGGGATCTCCTACAATGAGCAGTTCTTC.